These 5 T cell receptor beta chains originate from one sample sequenced in a study of shared clonotypes between healthy human individuals. Data came from immunoSEQ multiplex PCR; TCRdb stores just in-frame clones and leaves some out. This sample carries fewer than 850,000 clones, about 90% of them seen once, and the ten largest clones take around a third. The sample comprised memory CD8+ T cells from PBMCs. Described subset: CD45RO+ cells pooled with CCR7-negative TemRA cells. These TCRs come from a man between 18 and 35 years old in good health. Some clones in this sample may be carry-over from other donors' samples.

This clone was observed a few times. V usage is TRBV27 and J usage is TRBJ1-1; TRBD1 is a possible D gene (6 bases). Trimming pared 7 bases from V and 1 base from J, leaving 13 bases between. The CDR3 consists of 14 residues. CDR1 is MNHEY, CDR2 SMNVEV, per germline (reference sequence). The CDR3 sequence is CASTFGGPNTEAFF. As DNA, the CDR3 is TGTGCCAGCACCTTTGGGGGCCCGAACACTGAAGCTTTCTTT.

This chain joins TRBV27 and TRBJ1-5; no definite D call. Trimming left V 3 bases short and J 5 bases short, with 11 bases between. The CDR3 sequence is 14 residues long. Germline V gene lookup returns CDR1 MNHEY and CDR2 SMNVEV (reference sequence). The CDR3 reads CASSFIGSDQPQHF. DNA of the CDR3: TGTGCCAGCAGTTTTATCGGGAGTGATCAGCCCCAGCATTTT.

This chain links TRBV27 with TRBJ2-7, with D unresolved. The CDR3 is 13 residues long. Trimming pared 0 bases from V and 5 bases from J, leaving 8 bases between. Germline V CDR1 and CDR2: MNHEY, SMNVEV (reference sequence). DNA of the CDR3: TGTGCCAGCAGTTTATCACCCAGGAACGAGCAGTACTTC. Its translation: CASSLSPRNEQYF.

This chain's CDR3 is CASSQTRDRGYEQYF. CDR3 bases: TGCGCCAGCAGCCAAACCCGGGACAGGGGATACGAGCAGTACTTC. The rearrangement links TRBV4-1 to TRBJ2-7, with TRBD1 matching over 10 bases. CDR1 is MGHRA and CDR2 is YSYEKL in the germline V gene. The length of the CDR3 is 15 residues. The V gene end was trimmed by 2 bases and the J gene end by 4 bases; junction bases not matched to a gene: 5.

This clone was detected only a few times. The rearrangement joins TRBV10-3 to TRBJ2-7, with 7 nucleotides matching TRBD1. V lost 0 bases to trimming and J lost 3 bases; unmatched junction nucleotides: 2. The germline V gene encodes CDR1 ENHRY and CDR2 SYGVKD. This CDR3 region has 14 residues. The CDR3 loop is CAISESGTDYEQYF. DNA of the CDR3: TGTGCCATCAGTGAGTCGGGGACAGACTACGAGCAGTACTTC.